Following are 25 T cell receptor beta chains from one sample sequenced in a study of TIL therapy for anti-PD-1-resistant metastatic lung cancer. Noted time point: pre-treatment sample, taken before nivolumab and TIL therapy. Pleural nodules or supraclavicular lymph nodes made up most of the excised metastases sampled. Sequencing used immunoSEQ v3. Some clones are missing from TCRdb's copy, which holds only in-frame ones; the method was immunoSEQ multiplex PCR. The sample includes about 10,000 clones, 50% to 70% seen only once; the top ten take about 12%. This sample comprised tumor tissue, obtained at baseline. The receptor set was obtained from a person aged 25-85 years with non-small cell lung cancer.

The V call is TRBV11-2, the J call TRBJ1-2; perhaps TRBD1 as D (5 bases). Germline V CDR1 and CDR2: SGHAT, FQNNGV. Trimming removed 2 bases from V and 2 bases from J, with 18 bases in between. The CDR3 is made up of 17 amino acids. The DNA for the CDR3 is TGTGCCAGCAGCTTAATTCTGCGGGGGAACCGCAACTATGGCTACACCTTC. Protein product: CASSLILRGNRNYGYTF. Looking up the rest from reference TRBV11-2 and TRBJ1-2 gives the full variable domain: EAGVAQSPRYKIIEKRQSVAFWCNPISGHATLYWYQQILGQGPKLLIQFQNNGVVDDSQLPKDRFSAERLKGVDSTLKIQPAKLEDSAVYLCASSLILRGNRNYGYTFGSGTRLTVV.

In regard to this clone: An end of the junction differs from the germline gene, which may be a read error. Other DNA sequences from this sample encode an identical CDR3 as well. The gene calls are TRBV7-8 and TRBJ2-7, with 9 nucleotides matching TRBD2. The CDR3 runs 13 residues. Germline lookup yields CDR1 SGHVS and CDR2 FQNEAQ. The CDR3 DNA is TGTGCTAGCAGCCGTCAGCGGGGGGACGAGCAGTACTTC. It specifies CASSRQRGDEQYF.

The chain combines TRBV18 with TRBJ2-1; D is unclear. The V end was cut by 1 base, the J end by 9 bases, with 10 bases between. CDR1 is KGHSH and CDR2 is LQKENI in the germline V gene. The CDR3 covers 13 residues. The CDR3, as DNA: TGTGCCAGCTCACCACAATGGATTAGTGAGCAGTTCTTC. It yields the protein CASSPQWISEQFF.

The chain couples TRBV15 to TRBJ2-2; 7 bases are shared with TRBD2. With V trimmed by 1 base and J by 1 base, 3 bases remained unmatched. Germline V CDR1 and CDR2: LNHNV, YYDKDF (reference sequence). This CDR3 comprises 16 residues. The CDR3 sequence is CATSRGSSGNTGELFF. The DNA for the CDR3 is TGTGCCACCAGCAGAGGATCTAGCGGGAACACCGGGGAGCTGTTTTTT.

This sequence joins TRBV10-3 and TRBJ1-4; no clear D gene. The CDR3 covers 13 residues. The germline gives CDR1 ENHRY, CDR2 SYGVKD. V was clipped by 0 bases and J by 8 bases, with 7 bases between them. The CDR3 DNA reads TGTGCCATCAGTGAGTCGTCCGGGGAAAAACTGTTTTTT. Its translation: CAISESSGEKLFF.

Concerning this clone: One end of the junction does not line up with germline, which may come from a read error. The J gene is TRBJ2-1, the V gene TRBV7-7, with D possibly TRBD1 on 5 matching bases. Germline loops: CDR1 SSHAT, CDR2 FNYEAQ (reference sequence). This CDR3 comprises 15 residues. CDR3 nucleotide sequence: TGTGCTAGCAGCCCGGCCCGGGCAGGGATCGATGAGCAGTTCTTC. Its protein is CASSPARAGIDEQFF.

For the CDR3, the DNA is TGTGCCAGCAGCCAAGTATTAGGGACAGGGGACACTGAAGCTTTCTTT. Protein: CASSQVLGTGDTEAFF. This chain connects TRBV4-2 to TRBJ1-1; 10 nucleotides agree with TRBD1. The CDR3 totals 16 residues. The V gene end was trimmed by 1 base and the J gene end by 3 bases; junction bases not matched to a gene: 5. The germline V gene has CDR1 LGHNA and CDR2 YNFKEQ.

The CDR3 DNA reads as TGTGCCAGCGCCCCGGCCACCTACGAGCAGTACTTC. Translated, it gives CASAPATYEQYF. This rearrangement joins TRBV6-1 to TRBJ2-7; no clear D gene. This CDR3 is built from 12 residues. Between the trimmed V and J ends, which lost 8 bases and 2 bases, there was a span of 10 bases. The germline gives CDR1 MNHNS, CDR2 SASEGT.

This clone was counted between two and nine times. The chain carries TRBV27 and TRBJ1-1, with unresolved D. Germline loops: CDR1 MNHEY, CDR2 SMNVEV (reference sequence). This CDR3 has 13 amino acids. The V end was cut by 6 bases, the J end by 5 bases, with 13 bases between. The CDR3 DNA sequence: TGTGCCAGCAGCCAACAGTTTTATACTGAAGCTTTCTTT. It codes for CASSQQFYTEAFF.

This clone was recorded a few times. The chain recombines TRBV10-1 with TRBJ2-2, with D possibly being TRBD1 (5 bases). The germline V gene encodes CDR1 WNHNN and CDR2 SYGVQD (reference sequence). The CDR3 has 16 residues. With 8 bases removed from V and 1 base from J, the gap between germline ends came to 17 bases. The CDR3 nucleotides read TGCGCCAGCGCATTGGGGCCCACGGTGAACACCGGGGAGCTGTTTTTT. This sequence encodes CASALGPTVNTGELFF.

The chain has TRBV4-2 and TRBJ1-1; 11 nucleotides match TRBD1. The CDR3 sequence is 15 residues long. With 0 bases clipped from V and 4 bases from J, the junction kept 1 base outside the gene matches. Looked up from germline, CDR1 is LGHNA and CDR2 is YNFKEQ. In nucleotides, the CDR3 is TGTGCCAGCAGCCAAGAAGGGACAGGGGGCACTGAAGCTTTCTTT. It is translated as CASSQEGTGGTEAFF.

The chain has TRBV5-1 and TRBJ2-3; 10 bases map to TRBD2. The germline CDR1 and CDR2 sequences are SGHRS and YFSETQ. The length of the CDR3 is 16 residues. Losses at the gene ends were 4 bases for V and 1 base for J; bases not matched to a gene: 6. The CDR3 coding sequence is TGCGCCAGCAGCGGGGGTCTAGCGGGAGGCACAGATACGCAGTATTTT. Its translation is CASSGGLAGGTDTQYF.

This clone was observed a few times. This chain uses TRBV10-2 with TRBJ2-1, with 11 bases identical to TRBD2. V was pared by 3 bases and J by 4 bases, with 2 bases of the junction left unmatched. Germline lookup yields CDR1 WSHSY and CDR2 SAAADI. The CDR3 totals 15 residues. CDR3: CASSDLAGGYNEQFF. The DNA for the CDR3 is TGCGCCAGCAGTGATCTAGCGGGGGGTTACAATGAGCAGTTCTTC.

The gene calls are TRBV10-1 and TRBJ1-5, with D possibly TRBD1 on 5 matching bases. This CDR3 contains 14 residues. Per germline, CDR1 WNHNN and CDR2 SYGVQD (reference sequence). Trimming stripped 3 bases from V and 1 base from J, with 7 bases between. The CDR3 DNA is TGCGCCAGCAGTGACCGGGGGAGCAATCAGCCCCAGCATTTT. Amino acids: CASSDRGSNQPQHF.

The chain is built from TRBV19 and TRBJ1-4, with D possibly being TRBD1 (6 bases). Germline CDR1 LNHDA, CDR2 SQIVND (reference sequence). This CDR3 contains 14 residues. Trimming took 5 bases from V and 8 from J, leaving 15 bases between them. The CDR3 region has the DNA TGTGCCAGTAGTGATACAGGGTACGGGGAAAAACTGTTTTTT. Translating gives CASSDTGYGEKLFF. The entire variable domain, with the rest obtained from reference TRBV19 and TRBJ1-4, is as follows: DGGITQSPKYLFRKEGQNVTLSCEQNLNHDAMYWYRQDPGQGLRLIYYSQIVNDFQKGDIAEGYSVSREKKESFPLTVTSAQKNPTAFYLCASSDTGYGEKLFFGSGTQLSVL.

This chain uses TRBV7-2 with TRBJ2-7; TRBD2 agrees at 10 bases. V gave up 3 bases and J gave up 3 bases; unmatched junction bases: 5. The CDR3 loop spans 15 amino acids. In germline, CDR1 is SGHTA, CDR2 FQGNSA. In DNA form, the CDR3 reads TGTGCCAGCAGCTTTACTAGCGGGAACCTCTACGAGCAGTACTTC. Encoded protein: CASSFTSGNLYEQYF.

V and J are TRBV19 and TRBJ2-5; D perhaps matches TRBD2 (5 bases). The CDR3 is 14 amino acids. V was pared by 4 bases and J by 3 bases, with 12 bases between. In germline, CDR1 is LNHDA, CDR2 SQIVND (reference sequence). The CDR3 DNA reads TGTGCCAGTAGTACCCGAACTAGGGAAGAGACCCAGTACTTC. Its protein is CASSTRTREETQYF. Complete variable domain (other parts from reference TRBV19 and TRBJ2-5): DGGITQSPKYLFRKEGQNVTLSCEQNLNHDAMYWYRQDPGQGLRLIYYSQIVNDFQKGDIAEGYSVSREKKESFPLTVTSAQKNPTAFYLCASSTRTREETQYFGPGTRLLVL.

Only a few counts were recorded for this clone. The chain carries TRBV5-1 and TRBJ1-1; D perhaps matches TRBD1 (5 bases). Germline CDR1 SGHRS, CDR2 YFSETQ. This CDR3 contains 14 residues. The V gene lost 4 bases and the J gene lost 1 base, with 11 bases spanning the gap. In nucleotides, the CDR3 is TGCGCCAGCAGCGAGCAGACAGCGAACACTGAAGCTTTCTTT. The encoded protein is CASSEQTANTEAFF.

This clone was recorded only once. The J gene is TRBJ1-2, the V gene TRBV4-2; TRBD1 might be the D (5 bases). This CDR3 is built from 15 residues. The V end was cut by 0 bases, the J end by 4 bases, with 12 bases between. In germline, CDR1 is LGHNA, CDR2 YNFKEQ. The CDR3 DNA is TGTGCCAGCAGCCAAGATACCGGGGGTGGCTATGGCTACACCTTC. Its protein product is CASSQDTGGGYGYTF.

The chain joins TRBV30 to TRBJ2-1, with 12 bases fitting TRBD2. With V trimmed by 0 bases and J by 9 bases, 15 bases remained unmatched. The CDR3 totals 18 residues. Germline assignment: CDR1 GTSNPN and CDR2 SVGIG (reference sequence). CDR3 DNA sequence: TGTGCCTGGAGTGTAGGCCTAGCGGGAGGGCCAAGACGGGTTGAGCAGTTCTTC. This translates into CAWSVGLAGGPRRVEQFF.

The chain carries TRBV6-1 and TRBJ2-7, with D possibly matching TRBD1 (6 bases). This CDR3 region has 14 residues. The V and J ends lost 7 bases and 3 bases respectively, with 16 bases between them. Germline CDR1 reads MNHNS; CDR2 reads SASEGT. The DNA for the CDR3 is TGTGCCAGCACAGAAGGACAGCTCTACTACGAGCAGTACTTC. Amino acids: CASTEGQLYYEQYF.

In its sample, this clone ranks as medium-sized. The chain employs TRBV5-1 and TRBJ2-7, with 9 bases lining up with TRBD2. CDR3 length equals 14 residues. Germline values: CDR1 SGHRS, CDR2 YFSETQ. V trimming: 4 bases; J trimming: 2 bases; junction bases outside the gene matches: 4. The CDR3 DNA reads TGCGCCAGCAGCCCGGCGGGGGGGGCCTACGAGCAGTACTTC. Translating gives CASSPAGGAYEQYF.

Written as DNA, the CDR3 is TGTGCCAGCAGCTTGGGCGGACAGGACGCCGAAGCTTTCTTT. Its translation is CASSLGGQDAEAFF. The chain links TRBV5-4 to TRBJ1-1; 7 bases are a match to TRBD1. Trimming at V came to 0 bases and at J to 8 bases, leaving 7 bases not matched to a gene. This CDR3 is built from 14 residues. Germline CDR1 SGHNT, CDR2 YYREEE (reference sequence).

V usage is TRBV27 and J usage is TRBJ2-5; 8 bases are a match to TRBD2. Losses at the gene ends were 8 bases for V and 4 bases for J; bases not matched to a gene: 12. Germline CDR1 MNHEY, CDR2 SMNVEV (reference sequence). This CDR3 comprises 15 residues. The DNA for the CDR3 is TGTGCCAGCGGGCAAGAGGTAGCGGGAATAGAGACCCAGTACTTC. It encodes CASGQEVAGIETQYF.

The gene calls are TRBV6-5 and TRBJ2-3; D is unresolved. The germline V gene encodes CDR1 MNHEY and CDR2 SVGAGI. V lost 1 base, J lost 0 bases, and 8 bases lay in between. CDR3 length: 15 amino acids. This CDR3 is CASSYLGSSTDTQYF. In DNA, the CDR3 is TGTGCCAGCAGTTACTTGGGTTCTAGCACAGATACGCAGTATTTT.